The clone carrying this T cell receptor beta chain was picked up many times. Amplification from RNA transcripts yielded the TCR beta CDR3 regions. First-round RT-PCR with HTBI primers preceded a second-round multiplex PCR. TCRdb re-called the multiplex PCR reads through MiXCR, storing one row per CDR3 protein. The sample carries hundreds of thousands of distinct CDR3 sequences, under 25% recorded once. This record comes from a study of Graves' ophthalmopathy and Graves' hyperthyroidism. There are 15 residues in the CDR3. V was trimmed by 0 bases and J by 0 bases, leaving 8 bases between them. Germline V gene lookup returns CDR1 LGHNA and CDR2 YSLEER.

The chain carries TRBV4-3 and TRBJ1-2, with a tentative D call TRBD1 (5 bases). The sample was peripheral blood. The sequence derives from a woman under 30 with stable Graves' hyperthyroidism. CDR3 coding DNA: TGCGCCAGCAGCCAAGATTTGGGGGCTAACTATGGCTACACCTTC. Its translation: CASSQDLGANYGYTF.